This passage covers 24 T cell receptor beta chains from one sample sequenced in a study of T cell clonality in common variable immunodeficiency (dated by TCRdb to 2014 to 2015). To prepare the library, the immunoSEQ multiplex PCR assay was applied. Held by TCRdb, this immuneACCESS table contains in-frame sequences only and omits some clones. Under half of the omission traces to an unresolved V gene where checked; the cause of the rest is unknown. In this sample the table shows more than 55,000 clones, and no singletons are among them. Jointly, the top ten make up 1.5% to 2% of the sample. The sequencing sample was made of peripheral blood mononuclear cells. The receptors stem from a person aged 18 to 70 in good health.

The sample holds a few counts of this clone. With the read ending 3 residues before the CDR3 end, the germline J gene is used to fill in that end. The genes are TRBV5-1 and TRBJ2-7; 8 bases agree with TRBD2. The CDR3 is 13 residues long. V trimming: 2 bases; J trimming: 6 bases; junction bases outside the gene matches: 4. Germline values: CDR1 SGHRS, CDR2 YFSETQ. The DNA read from the CDR3 is TGCGCCAGCAGCTTCGGCAGCGGGGGCGAG. Translation: CASSFGSGGE. From start to end, the CDR3 is CASSFGSGGEQYF.

In its sample, this clone was seen many times. The CDR3 end is not reached by the read, which stops 3 residues before it; the germline J gene fills it in. This chain joins TRBV20-1 and TRBJ2-7; TRBD1 matches 10 bases. There are 12 residues in the CDR3. J lost 5 bases, V lost 7 bases, and 5 bases had no gene match. From germline, CDR1 is DFQATT and CDR2 SNEGSKA (reference sequence). The chain's CDR3 is CSVTTGGHEQYF. CDR3 bases read: TGCAGTGTTACGACAGGGGGCCACGAG.

This clone has a handful of counts. The sequence runs out 3 residues before the end of the CDR3; the remainder is reconstructed from the germline J gene. This chain uses TRBV6-1 with TRBJ1-1, with D perhaps TRBD1 (6 bases). The CDR3 spans 15 residues. V shed 4 bases and J shed 4 bases, with 16 bases lying between them. The V gene's germline CDR1 is MNHNS and CDR2 SASEGT. CDR3 in amino acids: CASSATGNVGTEAFF. CDR3 DNA, as far as it was read: TGTGCCAGCAGTGCGACAGGTAATGTGGGCACTGAA.

This clone showed up many times. The CDR3 loop reads CASSSARQGTYGYTF. CDR3 DNA, as far as it was read: TGTGCCAGCAGTTCGGCGCGACAGGGTACCTATGGC. The gene calls are TRBV12-3 or TRBV12-4 and TRBJ1-2; 7 nucleotides agree with TRBD1. The CDR3 end is not reached by the read, which stops 3 residues before it; the germline J gene fills it in. J gave up 4 bases and V 4 bases, and 9 bases lay outside the gene matches. There are 15 residues in the CDR3.

This clone was observed at least ten times. The read ends 3 residues shy of where the CDR3 ends; the end is completed using the germline J gene. V is TRBV7-9 and J is TRBJ2-7; the match to TRBD1 covers 7 bases. There are 15 residues in the CDR3. The ends lost 5 bases at V and 6 bases at J; junction bases unmatched: 13. In germline, CDR1 is SEHNR, CDR2 FQNEAQ (reference sequence). This CDR3 is CASSPRWDSPSEQYF. The DNA read from the CDR3 is TGTGCCAGCAGCCCTAGGTGGGACAGCCCCTCCGAG. The entire variable domain, with the rest obtained from reference TRBV7-9 and TRBJ2-7, is as follows: DTGVSQNPRHKITKRGQNVTFRCDPISEHNRLYWYRQTLGQGPEFLTYFQNEAQLEKSRLLSDRFSAERPKGSFSTLEIQRTEQGDSAMYLCASSPRWDSPSEQYFGPGTRLTVT.

This clone was seen at least ten times. Read sequence stops 3 residues before the CDR3 end, and the germline J gene provides the missing end. This chain links TRBV5-4 with TRBJ2-3; 10 nucleotides agree with TRBD2. Per germline, CDR1 SGHNT and CDR2 YYREEE (reference sequence). This CDR3 has 15 residues. Losses at the gene ends were 4 bases for V and 1 base for J; bases not matched to a gene: 3. The CDR3 protein is CASSNGLAGTDTQYF. Incomplete CDR3 DNA: TGTGCCAGCAGCAATGGACTAGCGGGCACAGATACG.

This clone came up many times. The sequence runs out 3 residues before the end of the CDR3; the remainder is reconstructed from the germline J gene. The chain couples TRBV7-8 to TRBJ1-2, with 7 bases matching TRBD1. Germline CDR1 SGHVS, CDR2 FQNEAQ. Losses at the gene ends were 0 bases for V and 4 bases for J; bases not matched to a gene: 11. CDR3 size: 17 residues. The CDR3 bases that were read are TGTGCCAGCAGCTTAGCACTCCCCCCAGGGGGTCGCTATGGC. Protein sequence: CASSLALPPGGRYG. The CDR3 reads in full as CASSLALPPGGRYGYTF. Full variable domain (rest looked up from reference TRBV7-8 and TRBJ1-2): GAGVSQSPRYKVAKRGQDVALRCDPISGHVSLFWYQQALGQGPEFLTYFQNEAQLDKSGLPSDRFFAERPEGSVSTLKIQRTQQEDSAVYLCASSLALPPGGRYGYTFGSGTRLTVV.

In this sample, this clone turned up many times. The read is 3 residues too short to cover the CDR3 end, so that end is filled in from the germline J gene. J is TRBJ2-3 and V is TRBV10-3, with D perhaps matching TRBD1 (5 bases). Germline V lookup: CDR1 ENHRY, CDR2 SYGVKD. This CDR3 has 18 amino acids. Trimming pared 0 bases from V and 1 base from J, leaving 17 bases between. The CDR3: CAISESTLRGRGTDTQYF. The sequenced part of the CDR3 DNA is TGTGCCATCAGTGAGTCGACTCTTAGGGGCCGGGGCACAGATACG.

This clone was seen at least ten times. The read terminates 3 residues before the CDR3 end, so the remaining end is supplied by the germline J gene. The rearrangement uses TRBV6-2 or TRBV6-3 and TRBJ2-2, with no clear D. This CDR3 region has 12 residues. V lost 5 bases, J lost 5 bases, and 6 bases lay in between. From germline, CDR1 is MNHEY and CDR2 SVGEGT. CDR3 residues: CASSPPTGELFF. The DNA read from the CDR3 is TGTGCCAGCAGTCCCCCTACCGGGGAG.

This clone was detected ten times or more. Coverage ceases 3 residues before the CDR3 finishes, and the germline J gene fills in the end. The chain recombines TRBV20-1 with TRBJ1-2; D gene uncertain. The CDR3 has 16 amino acids. The germline V and J ends were trimmed by 2 bases and 2 bases, with 18 bases remaining between them. The germline gives CDR1 DFQATT, CDR2 SNEGSKA (reference sequence). CDR3 bases read: TGCAGTGCTAGACCCCATGCGGGAGAGACGAACTATGGC. Its translation: CSARPHAGETNYG. The whole CDR3 sequence is CSARPHAGETNYGYTF.

This clone has at least ten counts. The sequenced fragment ends 3 residues before the CDR3 boundary, so the rest is inferred from the germline J gene. The gene calls are TRBV4-2 and TRBJ2-2, with TRBD2 identical over 8 bases. This CDR3 is 16 amino acids long. CDR1 LGHNA and CDR2 YNFKEQ come from the germline V gene. V gave up 0 bases and J gave up 4 bases; unmatched junction bases: 4. The DNA read from the CDR3 is TGTGCCAGCAGCCAAGATTACCTAGCGGGCACCGGGGAG. This encodes CASSQDYLAGTGE. The whole CDR3 region reads CASSQDYLAGTGELFF.

This clone appeared many times. The read ends 3 residues early relative to the CDR3; the germline J gene fills the gap. V usage is TRBV5-1 and J usage is TRBJ1-1, with 10 bases lining up with TRBD1. Germline V gene lookup returns CDR1 SGHRS and CDR2 YFSETQ. The ends lost 0 bases at V and 1 base at J; junction bases unmatched: 0. The CDR3 loop spans 15 amino acids. The CDR3 sequence: CASSLGQGANTEAFF. Incomplete CDR3 DNA: TGCGCCAGCAGCTTGGGACAGGGGGCGAACACTGAA. The whole variable domain, filled in from reference TRBV5-1 and TRBJ1-1, reads KAGVTQTPRYLIKTRGQQVTLSCSPISGHRSVSWYQQTPGQGLQFLFEYFSETQRNKGNFPGRFSGRQFSNSRSEMNVSTLELGDSALYLCASSLGQGANTEAFFGQGTRLTVV.

This clone appeared many times. The DNA ends 3 residues before the CDR3 does, and the rest of the CDR3 is filled in from the germline J gene. This chain connects TRBV19 to TRBJ2-5; 7 nucleotides match TRBD1. The CDR3 consists of 14 residues. Germline V gene sequence: CDR1 LNHDA, CDR2 SQIVND (reference sequence). The J segment lost 5 bases and the V segment lost 4 bases, leaving 7 bases of the junction unmatched. CDR3 DNA (partial): TGTGCCAGTAGTACCCCCGGACAGGTTGAGACC. The encoded protein is CASSTPGQVET. The entire CDR3 protein is CASSTPGQVETQYF.

This clone was seen many times. The read ends 3 residues shy of where the CDR3 ends; the end is completed using the germline J gene. This chain uses TRBV6-2 or TRBV6-3 with TRBJ1-1, with 7 bases identical to TRBD1. V was clipped by 6 bases and J by 4 bases; unmatched bases: 8. Germline CDR1 MNHEY, CDR2 SVGEGT. CDR3 length: 14 amino acids. CDR3 bases read: TGTGCCAGCAGGCTCGAGACAGGGTTCACTGAA. Its protein product is CASRLETGFTE. The CDR3 reads in full as CASRLETGFTEAFF.

There are many counts of this clone. Read data end 3 residues before the CDR3 end; the end is taken from the germline J gene. The rearrangement uses TRBV7-8 and TRBJ2-1; D is unresolved. The CDR3 is made up of 13 amino acids. V was shortened by 1 base and J by 7 bases, with 8 bases between the two germline ends. The germline CDR1 and CDR2 sequences are SGHVS and FQNEAQ. CDR3 DNA (partial): TGTGCCAGCAGCTTAGGAGCCGGTAATGAG. This encodes CASSLGAGNE. The full CDR3 protein reads CASSLGAGNEQFF.

At least ten counts were recorded for this clone. CDR3 DNA, as far as it was read: TGTGCCAGCAGCCAAGAAGCACAGGGCTCCTACGAG. This gives the protein CASSQEAQGSYE. The whole CDR3 is CASSQEAQGSYEQYF. This sequence joins TRBV4-2 and TRBJ2-7, with D maybe TRBD1 (6 bases). The CDR3 is cut off 3 residues early in the read; its end comes from the germline J gene. CDR1 LGHNA and CDR2 YNFKEQ come from the germline V gene. The CDR3 loop spans 15 amino acids. The V end was cut by 0 bases, the J end by 0 bases, with 9 bases between.

In this sample, this clone turned up many times. The read is 3 residues too short to cover the CDR3 end, so that end is filled in from the germline J gene. This rearrangement joins TRBV20-1 to TRBJ2-1; 7 bases are shared with TRBD2. Germline V gene sequence: CDR1 DFQATT, CDR2 SNEGSKA (reference sequence). V shed 0 bases and J 4 bases; nucleotides not matched to a gene: 6. CDR3 size: 15 residues. CDR3 DNA, as far as it was read: TGCAGTGCTAGAGAAGGACTAGTTCCGTACAATGAG. It codes for CSAREGLVPYNE. The whole CDR3 sequence reads CSAREGLVPYNEQFF.

This clone was seen repeatedly, ten times or more. The CDR3 end lies 3 residues beyond the end of the read and is filled in from the germline J gene. The V call is TRBV20-1, the J call TRBJ2-2, with 7 bases fitting TRBD2. The length of the CDR3 is 15 residues. Germline values: CDR1 DFQATT, CDR2 SNEGSKA (reference sequence). The V segment lost 0 bases and the J segment 4 bases; nucleotides outside the gene matches: 5. The CDR3 loop is CSARDLGLPTGELFF. The sequenced part of the CDR3 DNA is TGCAGTGCTAGAGACTTGGGACTACCCACCGGGGAG.

This clone was seen ten or more times. The DNA ends 3 residues before the CDR3 does, and the rest of the CDR3 is filled in from the germline J gene. The chain uses TRBV12-3 or TRBV12-4 and TRBJ1-6; 9 bases line up with TRBD1. J gave up 7 bases and V 5 bases, and 9 bases lay outside the gene matches. CDR3 length: 16 amino acids. The CDR3 loop is CASSLTGGILNSPLHF. CDR3 DNA (partial): TGTGCCAGCAGTCTGACAGGGGGGATTCTGAATTCACCC.

Many counts were recorded for this clone. Read coverage stops 3 residues before the CDR3 terminus; the germline J gene supplies the remainder. J is TRBJ1-6 and V is TRBV20-1, with D perhaps TRBD1 (5 bases). The CDR3 sequence is 14 residues long. Trimming shortened V by 1 base and J by 4 bases, and 8 bases separated the two germline ends. Germline values: CDR1 DFQATT, CDR2 SNEGSKA (reference sequence). The covered CDR3 bases are TGCAGTGCTAGAGTGGGGCAGTATAATTCACCC. As protein: CSARVGQYNSP. The full CDR3 is CSARVGQYNSPLHF.

This clone showed up just a few times. The sequenced fragment ends 3 residues before the CDR3 boundary, so the rest is inferred from the germline J gene. The chain couples TRBV5-4 to TRBJ2-5; maybe TRBD2 (6 bases). V was pared by 0 bases and J by 3 bases, with 15 bases between. The CDR3 contains 16 residues. Germline values: CDR1 SGHNT, CDR2 YYREEE (reference sequence). The covered CDR3 bases are TGTGCCAGCAGCTTGGCCGGCGGGAACCCGAAAGAGACC. Amino acids: CASSLAGGNPKET. The full-length CDR3 reads as CASSLAGGNPKETQYF.

This clone was recorded many times. The read ends 3 residues shy of where the CDR3 ends; the end is completed using the germline J gene. The chain employs TRBV30 and TRBJ2-1; no definite D call. The CDR3 covers 12 residues. Germline V CDR1 and CDR2: GTSNPN, SVGIG (reference sequence). Trimming took off 4 bases at V and 7 bases at J, with 11 bases between the two ends. The covered CDR3 bases are TGTGCCTGGACGCTACCCACGAATGAG. It codes for CAWTLPTNE. The whole CDR3 protein reads CAWTLPTNEQFF.

This clone occurred many times. The sequenced fragment ends 3 residues before the CDR3 boundary, so the rest is inferred from the germline J gene. The chain is built from TRBV12-5 and TRBJ2-3, with 7 bases fitting TRBD1. Germline CDR1 reads LGHNT; CDR2 reads FRNRAP. The V and J ends lost 6 bases and 2 bases, in that order; junction bases with no gene match: 5. This CDR3 contains 14 residues. The sequenced CDR3 bases are TGTGCTAGTGGCAGGGACAGCAACACAGATACG. Protein sequence: CASGRDSNTDT. The full CDR3 is CASGRDSNTDTQYF.

This clone was found many times. This chain's CDR3 is CAWSVPMGYYGYTF. The part of the CDR3 DNA that was read is TGTGCCTGGAGTGTCCCAATGGGCTACTATGGC. The V call is TRBV30, the J call TRBJ1-2; D is unclear. The sequence runs out 3 residues before the end of the CDR3; the remainder is reconstructed from the germline J gene. V was pared by 0 bases and J by 3 bases, with 11 bases between. This CDR3 contains 14 residues. Germline-derived CDR1 and CDR2 are GTSNPN and SVGIG (reference sequence).